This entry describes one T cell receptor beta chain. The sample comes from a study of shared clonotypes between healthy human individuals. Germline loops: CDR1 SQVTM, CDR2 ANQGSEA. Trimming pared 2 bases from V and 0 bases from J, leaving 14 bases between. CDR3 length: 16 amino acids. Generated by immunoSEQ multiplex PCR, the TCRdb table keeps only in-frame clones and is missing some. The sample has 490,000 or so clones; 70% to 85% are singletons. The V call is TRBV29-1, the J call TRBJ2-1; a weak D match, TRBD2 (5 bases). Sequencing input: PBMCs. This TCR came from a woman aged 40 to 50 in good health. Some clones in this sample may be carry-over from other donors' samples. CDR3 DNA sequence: TGCAGCGTTGAAAGAGGGTCGGGGAGCTCCTACAATGAGCAGTTCTTC. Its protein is CSVERGSGSSYNEQFF.